The rows below give T cell receptor beta chains drawn from one sample of a study of PD-1 blockade in classical Hodgkin lymphoma. Measured with immunoSEQ multiplex PCR; TCRdb has only the in-frame clones, and not every one. The sample comprises 15,000 or so clones, 70% to 90% of which are singletons, and approximately 4.5% rests with the top ten. This specimen was peripheral blood mononuclear cells (PBMCs), taken at baseline. Receptor source: a human donor with classical Hodgkin lymphoma. The CDR3 runs from the conserved cysteine through the conserved F or W.

v_call	j_call	cdr3_length	cdr3_aa
TRBV11-3	TRBJ2-1	15	CASSLDQVPGNEQFF
TRBV7-9	TRBJ2-7	14	CASSDSRQGYEQYF
TRBV2	TRBJ2-2	14	CASSSLEDTGELFF
TRBV9	TRBJ2-3	17	CASSVATGTQGTDTQYF
TRBV27	TRBJ1-6	16	CASSIDLLGHNSPLHF
TRBV5-1	TRBJ2-5	18	CASSLAAGAGRFLETQYF
TRBV29-1	TRBJ1-1	14	CSVTGQGVNTEAFF
TRBV28	TRBJ1-4	15	CASSLLGAGNEKLFF
TRBV10-2	TRBJ1-1	12	CATRRGNTEAFF
TRBV7-8	TRBJ2-2	16	CASSNSGTINTGELFF
TRBV4-3	TRBJ2-7	16	CASSQDWASGVYEQYF
TRBV19	TRBJ1-5	14	CASSIRVSNQPQHF
TRBV11-2	TRBJ1-2	13	CASSPGLYYGYTF
TRBV7-9	TRBJ1-2	15	CASSLVGDMAYGYTF
TRBV5-4	TRBJ2-5	15	CASSLEAGEQETQYF
TRBV7-2	TRBJ2-3	16	CASSSIAGGVTDTQYF
TRBV4-3	TRBJ2-7	16	CASSPRGQGGSYEQYF
TRBV7-2	TRBJ1-4	13	CATERSPGEKLFF
TRBV6-6	TRBJ1-1	15	CASSSNKLTDTEAFF
TRBV19	TRBJ2-3	15	CASTLSGSTTDTQYF
TRBV9	TRBJ2-7	13	CASSVGTGDEQYF
TRBV19	TRBJ2-1	15	CASSILGASYNEQFF
TRBV18	TRBJ1-2	15	CASSPESGGDYGYTF
TRBV28	TRBJ1-1	14	CASSLGKGATEAFF
TRBV10-3	TRBJ1-5	15	CAISESQDRNQPQHF
TRBV6-6	TRBJ1-5	14	CASSRGGESQPQHF
TRBV5-1	TRBJ2-1	16	CASSSHLAGAVDEQFF